This T cell receptor beta chain was sequenced in a study of regulatory T cells in long-lasting Graves disease. Sequencing libraries for TCR beta were prepared with iRepertoire HTBI primers and Arm-PCR of CDR3 regions. Authors' processing steps: The samples included 60 to 65 TRBV and roughly 14 TRBJ segments. TCRdb independently ran MiXCR on the multiplex PCR reads; one entry per CDR3 protein. In this record, the V and J calls reflect TCRdb's handling and not the investigators' own analysis. The data show 300,000 to 400,000 distinct CDR3 sequences, with over 15% seen just once and about two fifths held by the top ten. Time point described: newly diagnosed GD, antithyroid drugs for less than 3 months. Extracted PBMC RNA gave rise to the TCR library. From germline, CDR1 is SGHAT and CDR2 FQNNGV. This CDR3 region has 14 residues. V lost 4 bases and J lost 4, with 14 bases in between. With regard to this clonotype: Its matching antigen is unknown.

Whole-study findings and limits: Possibly, too few samples lowered accuracy. Persistent disease exhibited a predilection for TRBV28, TRBJ1-2 and TRBJ2-5. Fewer public clonotypes were shared by new patients (approximately 1,000) than by persistent patients (roughly 2,600).

The chain employs TRBV11-2 and TRBJ2-7, with D possibly being TRBD2 (6 bases). The source material was peripheral blood mononuclear cells (PBMCs), sampled at new diagnosis, from a patient treated with antithyroid drugs. The TCR originated in a female donor with Graves disease. CDR3 sequence reads: CASSSGMGGYEQYF. Written as DNA, the CDR3 is TGTGCCAGCAGCTCGGGGATGGGGGGTTACGAGCAGTACTTC. Based on the CDR3 plus reference TRBV11-2 and TRBJ2-7, the full variable domain is EAGVAQSPRYKIIEKRQSVAFWCNPISGHATLYWYQQILGQGPKLLIQFQNNGVVDDSQLPKDRFSAERLKGVDSTLKIQPAKLEDSAVYLCASSSGMGGYEQYFGPGTRLTVT.